A selection of T cell receptor beta chains follows, all from one sample in a study of CD8 T cells in Susac syndrome. From the immunoSEQ multiplex PCR reads, TCRdb called clonotypes with MiXCR, one entry per CDR3 protein. The top ten clones hold 0.15% to 0.2% of a sample with about 210,000 distinct CDR3 sequences, about 94% of them seen once. The sample consisted of CD4+ T cells from PBMCs. The receptors come from a human donor with Susac syndrome. The CDR3 runs from the conserved cysteine through the conserved F or W. D genes are given only for firm matches.

v_call: TRBV6-2/TRBV6-3; d_call: -; j_call: TRBJ2-7; cdr3_aa: CASNVGWERASSYEQYF; cdr3_nt: TGTGCCAGCAACGTAGGTTGGGAGCGGGCCAGCTCCTACGAGCAGTACTTC
v_call: TRBV6-2/TRBV6-3; d_call: -; j_call: TRBJ1-1; cdr3_aa: CASSYWELNTEAFF; cdr3_nt: TGTGCCAGCAGTTATTGGGAATTGAACACTGAAGCTTTCTTT
v_call: TRBV30; d_call: -; j_call: TRBJ2-1; cdr3_aa: CAWRGTGGLEFF; cdr3_nt: TGTGCCTGGAGGGGGACTGGGGGGTTGGAGTTCTTC
v_call: TRBV18; d_call: -; j_call: TRBJ2-6; cdr3_aa: CASSPESGANVLTF; cdr3_nt: TGTGCCAGCTCACCCGAGTCTGGGGCCAACGTCCTGACTTTC
v_call: TRBV20-1; d_call: -; j_call: TRBJ1-6; cdr3_aa: CSAGGGGYNSPLHF; cdr3_nt: TGCAGTGCTGGAGGGGGGGGGTATAATTCACCCCTCCACTTT
v_call: TRBV6-2/TRBV6-3; d_call: TRBD2; j_call: TRBJ2-1; cdr3_aa: CASSYLGLAGVHEQFF; cdr3_nt: TGTGCCAGCAGTTACTTGGGACTAGCGGGGGTTCATGAGCAGTTCTTC
v_call: TRBV20-1; d_call: -; j_call: TRBJ2-7; cdr3_aa: CSARQGLVYEQYF; cdr3_nt: TGCAGTGCTAGACAGGGGTTAGTCTACGAGCAGTACTTC
v_call: TRBV30; d_call: -; j_call: TRBJ2-2; cdr3_aa: CAWMTTGELFF; cdr3_nt: TGTGCCTGGATGACAACCGGGGAGCTGTTTTTT
v_call: TRBV2; d_call: -; j_call: TRBJ2-5; cdr3_aa: CASSEARTKETQYF; cdr3_nt: TGTGCCAGCAGTGAAGCGAGGACGAAAGAGACCCAGTACTTC
v_call: TRBV3-1; d_call: TRBD1; j_call: TRBJ2-4; cdr3_aa: CASSQERDRGLQYF; cdr3_nt: TGTGCCAGCAGCCAAGAACGTGACAGGGGGCTTCAGTACTTC
v_call: TRBV5-8; d_call: -; j_call: TRBJ1-2; cdr3_aa: CASSLGGGAGYTF; cdr3_nt: TGTGCCAGCAGCTTGGGAGGAGGGGCCGGCTACACCTTC
v_call: TRBV2; d_call: -; j_call: TRBJ2-7; cdr3_aa: CASSVGALEREQYF; cdr3_nt: TGTGCCAGCAGTGTGGGGGCACTTGAGAGGGAGCAGTACTTC
v_call: TRBV5-1; d_call: TRBD1; j_call: TRBJ2-1; cdr3_aa: CASSLETGADNEQFF; cdr3_nt: TGCGCCAGCAGCTTGGAGACAGGGGCCGACAATGAGCAGTTCTTC
v_call: TRBV15; d_call: -; j_call: TRBJ1-5; cdr3_aa: CATSRVTGGGQPQHF; cdr3_nt: TGTGCCACCAGCAGAGTAACAGGAGGGGGTCAGCCCCAGCATTTT
v_call: TRBV6-2/TRBV6-3; d_call: -; j_call: TRBJ1-5; cdr3_aa: CASSYRNGGVGNQPQHF; cdr3_nt: TGTGCCAGCAGTTATCGCAACGGGGGGGTGGGGAATCAGCCCCAGCATTTT
v_call: TRBV11-1; d_call: -; j_call: TRBJ1-5; cdr3_aa: CASSSDRYQPQHF; cdr3_nt: TGTGCCAGCAGTTCTGACAGGTATCAGCCCCAGCATTTT
v_call: TRBV7-8; d_call: TRBD1; j_call: TRBJ1-2; cdr3_aa: CASSSGTGHYTF; cdr3_nt: TGTGCCAGCAGCTCAGGGACAGGGCACTACACCTTC
v_call: TRBV20-1; d_call: -; j_call: TRBJ1-5; cdr3_aa: CSARDAGAHQPQHF; cdr3_nt: TGCAGTGCTAGAGATGCAGGGGCTCATCAGCCCCAGCATTTT
v_call: TRBV7-2; d_call: -; j_call: TRBJ2-3; cdr3_aa: CASSPGDFEQDTQYF; cdr3_nt: TGTGCCAGCAGCCCGGGGGACTTCGAACAAGATACGCAGTATTTT